The source of this T cell receptor (beta chain) is a study of control samples from healthy donors and cancer patients. Libraries were prepared by immunoSEQ multiplex PCR; TCRdb keeps only in-frame clonotypes and omits some of them. The data contain 78,000 or so clones, over 75% of them seen just once; the ten biggest clones take up 4%. Germline CDR1 SGHKS, CDR2 YYEKEE (reference sequence). The junction had 5 bases not matched to a gene; V was cut back by 5 bases and J by 2 bases. The CDR3 contains 16 residues. The specimen was blood. The gene calls are TRBV5-5 and TRBJ2-7; 15 bases match TRBD2. The sequence derives from a woman in her forties or fifties in good health. CDR3 DNA: TGTGCCAGCAGTCTAGGACTAGCGGGAGGGACCTACGAGCAGTACTTC. Its protein product is CASSLGLAGGTYEQYF.